Listed below are T cell receptor beta chains from one sample, sequenced in a study of T cells in Graves' hyperthyroidism and ophthalmopathy. TCRdb itself ran the multiplex PCR reads through MiXCR, one entry per CDR3 protein. In the table there are 190,000 or so distinct CDR3 sequences, approximately 20% of which are singletons. The sequenced sample consisted of blood. The receptors were gathered from a man aged 35 to 55 with Graves' hyperthyroidism. Each CDR3 is given with its conserved first and last residue. The D gene is left open where the match is weak. Clone size is stated in some rows and not others, as once, few, many or a class when expanded.

TRBJ1-5 | TRBV7-2 | NA | many | TGTGCCAGCAGCCGTAGGGGTGGGGAGCCCCAGCATTTT | CASSRRGGEPQHF
TRBJ1-1 | TRBV27 | NA | few | TGTGCCAGCAGTTTAAACCACCCGAACACTGAAGCTTTCTTT | CASSLNHPNTEAFF
TRBJ2-5 | TRBV4-2 | NA | few | TGTGCCAGCAGCCAAGATCAAGTCAGGGGAACGAGGGAGACCCAGTACTTC | CASSQDQVRGTRETQYF
TRBJ2-7 | TRBV20-1 | TRBD2 | NA | TGCAGTGCTAGTACTAGCGGGGACTCCTACGAGCAGTACTTC | CSASTSGDSYEQYF
TRBJ2-5 | TRBV5-1 | NA | many | TGCGCCAGCAGCTTGGCTTTATATCTGGGGGCTGGGGAGACCCAGTACTTC | CASSLALYLGAGETQYF
TRBJ1-2 | TRBV6-2/TRBV6-3 | NA | few | TGTGCCAGCAGTTACGGTGGCTATGGCTACACCTTC | CASSYGGYGYTF
TRBJ2-6 | TRBV5-1 | NA | many | TGCGCCAGCAGCTCCGGGACGCCTGGGGCCAACGTCCTGACTTTC | CASSSGTPGANVLTF
TRBJ2-4 | TRBV9 | NA | NA | TGTGCCAGCAGCGCCGAAGGTGGGAAAAACATTCAGTACTTC | CASSAEGGKNIQYF
TRBJ2-3 | TRBV10-1 | TRBD2 | few | TGCGCCAGCAGTGTGCCGGCCCGGGGGGGCCGGGGAGATACGCAGTATTTT | CASSVPARGGRGDTQYF
TRBJ2-3 | TRBV4-3 | NA | once | TGCGCCAGCAGCCAAGGTGGCGGCGGGGTGTCAGATACGCAGTATTTT | CASSQGGGGVSDTQYF
TRBJ2-7 | TRBV2 | TRBD1 | NA | TGTGCCAGCAGTGTGGAGGACAGGGGAACGTACGAGCAGTACTTC | CASSVEDRGTYEQYF
TRBJ1-2 | TRBV15 | TRBD1 | many | TGTGCCACCAGCAGAGAGGGGGGACAGTTCTATGGCTACACCTTC | CATSREGGQFYGYTF
TRBJ1-4 | TRBV5-4 | TRBD1 | NA | TGTGCCAGCAGCCCTACCCGGGACAGTAATGAAAAACTGTTTTTT | CASSPTRDSNEKLFF
TRBJ1-4 | TRBV6-1 | TRBD1 | few | TGTGCCAGCAGGGCGGGACAGGCGAATGAAAAACTGTTTTTT | CASRAGQANEKLFF
TRBJ1-2 | TRBV6-1 | NA | many | TGTGCCAGCAGTTCATACAGGGCCGCTGACCGAATCTATGGCTACACCTTC | CASSSYRAADRIYGYTF
TRBJ1-6 | TRBV28 | NA | many | TGTGCCAGCCACCCCCGGGGGACCTATAATTCACCCCTCCACTTT | CASHPRGTYNSPLHF
TRBJ1-1 | TRBV10-2 | TRBD1 | NA | TGCGCCATAACCCAGGGGGCGTACACTGAAGCTTTCTTT | CAITQGAYTEAFF
TRBJ2-7 | TRBV20-1 | NA | many | TGCAGTGCTAGGGCAGGGAGCGAGCAGTACTTC | CSARAGSEQYF
TRBJ2-1 | TRBV4-1 | NA | many | TGCGCCAGCAGCCTCCCACTAGCCAAGAGCTCCTACAATGAGCAGTTCTTC | CASSLPLAKSSYNEQFF
TRBJ2-3 | TRBV20-1 | NA | NA | TGCAGTGCGACGGCCTTAACTCGCACAGATACGCAGTATTTT | CSATALTRTDTQYF
TRBJ1-6 | TRBV7-2 | NA | NA | TGTGCCAGCAGCTTAACAGGGAAGGATTCACCCCTCCACTTT | CASSLTGKDSPLHF
TRBJ1-3 | TRBV12-3/TRBV12-4 | NA | many | TGTGCCAGCAGCCCCGGGACACCTTTCTCTGGAAACACCATATATTTT | CASSPGTPFSGNTIYF
TRBJ1-1 | TRBV28 | NA | many | TGTGCCAGCAGTTTGGTGGAGTCCGAAGCTTTCTTT | CASSLVESEAFF
TRBJ1-1 | TRBV9 | TRBD1 | many | TGTGCCAGCAGCGGGGACAGGGGAACTGAAGCTTTCTTT | CASSGDRGTEAFF
TRBJ2-7 | TRBV7-9 | NA | NA | TGTGCCAGCAGTTTCGCGCTGACCGTAACTTCCTACGAGCAGTACTTC | CASSFALTVTSYEQYF
TRBJ2-7 | TRBV30 | NA | many | TGTGCCTGGAGTGCCGCCTACGAGCAGTACTTC | CAWSAAYEQYF
TRBJ1-1 | TRBV9 | NA | NA | TGTGCCAGCAGCGTGGTCCAGGCGAACACTGAAGCTTTCTTT | CASSVVQANTEAFF
TRBJ2-1 | TRBV9 | NA | NA | TGTGCCAGCAGCGTGGTCGACGGGAGCTCCTACAATGAGCAGTTCTTC | CASSVVDGSSYNEQFF
TRBJ2-4 | TRBV2 | NA | many | TGTGCCAGCAGCGTCGACCCTATAGCCAAAAACATTCAGTACTTC | CASSVDPIAKNIQYF
TRBJ2-1 | TRBV18 | TRBD2 | many | TGTGCCAGCTCCCCCGCGGGGGGACACATATACAATGAGCAGTTCTTC | CASSPAGGHIYNEQFF
TRBJ1-3 | TRBV9 | TRBD1 | few | TGTGCCAGCAGCTTATCGAGGACAGGAGCCAGCTCTGGAAACACCATATATTTT | CASSLSRTGASSGNTIYF
TRBJ1-1 | TRBV6-5 | NA | NA | TGTGCCAGCAGTTACCGGACAGTCACTGGAGCTTTCTTT | CASSYRTVTGAFF
TRBJ2-1 | TRBV5-1 | TRBD2 | many | TGCGCCAGCAGCTTGGATACAGCGGGGGGAAGTGAGCAGTTCTTC | CASSLDTAGGSEQFF
TRBJ2-7 | TRBV28 | TRBD1 | many | TGTGCCAGCAGTTTAGGGACAGGGAATCCCTACGAGCAGTACTTC | CASSLGTGNPYEQYF
TRBJ2-7 | TRBV20-1 | TRBD1 | NA | TGCAGTGGGGACAGGGTGGTAGGATCCTACGAGCAGTACTTC | CSGDRVVGSYEQYF
TRBJ1-1 | TRBV7-9 | NA | many | TGTGCCAGCACCGGGACATTGAGAAACACTGAAGCTTTCTTT | CASTGTLRNTEAFF
TRBJ2-2 | TRBV25-1 | TRBD1 | few | TGTGCCAGCAGTGACCCCGGGACAGGACGAACCGGGGAGCTGTTTTTT | CASSDPGTGRTGELFF
TRBJ1-1 | TRBV20-1 | NA | many | TGCAGTGCTAGAGATATGAGGAACACTGAAGCTTTCTTT | CSARDMRNTEAFF
TRBJ2-7 | TRBV28 | TRBD1 | NA | TGTGCCACCTTCGGGGACAGCGCCTACGAGCAGTACTTC | CATFGDSAYEQYF
TRBJ2-5 | TRBV20-1 | NA | many | TGCAGTGCTAGTCCGGGCAGCTCCCAAGAGACCCAGTACTTC | CSASPGSSQETQYF
TRBJ2-1 | TRBV7-2 | NA | many | TGTGCCAGCAGCCTCACGTCCGGTAGTTCGAATGAGCAGTTCTTC | CASSLTSGSSNEQFF
TRBJ2-7 | TRBV2 | TRBD1 | many | TGTGCCAGCAGCGCGACCCGGACAGGGAGCCTCTACGAGCAGTACTTC | CASSATRTGSLYEQYF
TRBJ1-1 | TRBV2 | NA | many | TGTGCCAGCAGTGACGAGAAGAACACTGAAGCTTTCTTT | CASSDEKNTEAFF
TRBJ1-5 | TRBV20-1 | NA | many | TGCAGTGCTAGAGAAGTAGGCAGACTCAATCAGCCCCAGCATTTT | CSAREVGRLNQPQHF
TRBJ2-7 | TRBV28 | TRBD1 | many | TGTGCCAGCAGTTTGGGGACAGGGGAAGTTAACGAGCAGTACTTC | CASSLGTGEVNEQYF
TRBJ2-7 | TRBV27 | TRBD1 | NA | TGTGCCAGCAGTCCCTATGACAGGGGGGGAGAGCAGTACTTC | CASSPYDRGGEQYF
TRBJ2-5 | TRBV29-1 | NA | many | TGCAGCGCCTACATGGGACACCAAGAGACCCAGTACTTC | CSAYMGHQETQYF
TRBJ2-7 | TRBV7-2 | NA | NA | TGTGCCAGCAGCTTCGCCCAGGGCCCGTCCGTTTACGAGCAGTACTTC | CASSFAQGPSVYEQYF
TRBJ2-3 | TRBV20-1 | TRBD1 | few | TGCAGTGCTACCAGGGGGCAAGGTACGCAGTATTTT | CSATRGQGTQYF
TRBJ2-2 | TRBV6-2/TRBV6-3 | NA | few | TGTGCCAGCAGTTATCGGGGGCTAGGAACCGGGGAGCTGTTTTTT | CASSYRGLGTGELFF
TRBJ1-2 | TRBV12-3/TRBV12-4 | TRBD1 | many | TGTGCCAGCAGTCCGACAGGGGGCGTTAACTATGGCTACACCTTC | CASSPTGGVNYGYTF
TRBJ1-1 | TRBV20-1 | NA | many | TGCAGTGCTAGTGGGGCGAACACTGAAGCTTTCTTT | CSASGANTEAFF
TRBJ2-3 | TRBV7-2 | TRBD2 | NA | TGTGCCAGCAGCTTAGTTTCTAGCGGGGATACGCAGTATTTT | CASSLVSSGDTQYF
TRBJ2-5 | TRBV7-8 | TRBD1 | many | TGTGCCAGCAGCTCCCGGACAGGGCAAGAGACCCAGTACTTC | CASSSRTGQETQYF
TRBJ1-5 | TRBV7-8 | NA | many | TGTGCCAGCAGCTTAGTGGTTTGGCAAGACAATCAGCCCCAGCATTTT | CASSLVVWQDNQPQHF
TRBJ1-2 | TRBV11-2 | NA | NA | TGTGCCAGCAGCCAGAGGTTCAGGGCAAGGGATGATGGCTACACCTTC | CASSQRFRARDDGYTF
TRBJ2-7 | TRBV7-9 | NA | NA | TGTGCCAGCAGCAGGCGGGGTGACGAGCAGTACTTC | CASSRRGDEQYF
TRBJ1-3 | TRBV6-1 | NA | few | TGTGCCAGCAACGAACTCTGGGGCAGCTCGAACTCTGGAAACACCATATATTTT | CASNELWGSSNSGNTIYF
TRBJ2-1 | TRBV30 | TRBD1 | many | TGTGCCTGGGAAGGGGGCGCCTACAATGAGCAGTTCTTC | CAWEGGAYNEQFF